Below, 23 T cell receptor beta chains from the same sample are listed, as sequenced in a study of cytomegalovirus exposure and HLA in healthy donors (dated by TCRdb to about 2017). Libraries were prepared through the immunoSEQ multiplex PCR assay. For the multiplex PCR, a mixture combining 60 forward primers for TCR Vbeta segments and 13 reverse primers for TCR Jbeta segments was used. The clones in this table, taken by TCRdb from immuneACCESS, are in-frame only. Not every clone is retained; where verified, under half of the shortfall comes from an unresolved V gene, and the cause of the rest is unknown. Present in this sample are about 160,000 clones, approximately 72% of which were seen just once. The leading ten clones occupy about 2% of the sample. The sample comprised PBMCs. Every receptor here comes from a female donor in good health and CMV-seronegative.

This clone showed up just a few times. The genes are TRBV18 and TRBJ2-7, with 7 nucleotides matching TRBD1. Looked up from germline, CDR1 is KGHSH and CDR2 is LQKENI. V trimming: 5 bases; J trimming: 0 bases; junction bases outside the gene matches: 10. The CDR3 runs to 16 residues. The chain's CDR3 is CASSTQGSRSSYEQYF. CDR3 sequence (DNA): TGTGCCAGCTCAACACAGGGGTCAAGGAGCTCCTACGAGCAGTACTTC.

The V and J genes are TRBV4-1 and TRBJ2-3; TRBD2 matches at 7 bases. Germline V gives CDR1 MGHRA, CDR2 YSYEKL. This CDR3 is built from 16 residues. After removal of 4 bases from V and 3 bases from J, the junction contained 10 bases not matched to a gene. CDR3 nucleotides: TGCGCCAGCAGCCGTTTTGGGGGAGGGACGACAGATACGCAGTATTTT. Protein sequence: CASSRFGGGTTDTQYF.

The V gene is TRBV4-1, the J gene TRBJ1-2; D gene ambiguous. CDR1 is MGHRA and CDR2 is YSYEKL in the germline V gene. The CDR3 covers 16 residues. The ends were cut back, 1 base at V and 0 bases at J, with 12 bases in the middle. CDR3 sequence (DNA): TGCGCCAGCAGCCAAGGATCAGGCGCGCCTAACTATGGCTACACCTTC. It is translated as CASSQGSGAPNYGYTF.

The chain has TRBV2 and TRBJ1-6, with D uncertain. V lost 6 bases, J lost 7 bases, and 10 bases lay in between. CDR1 is SNHLY and CDR2 is FYNNEI in the germline V gene. CDR3 length: 13 residues. Here the CDR3 DNA reads TGTGCCAGCAGGTCGGGTTGGAATTCACCCCTCCACTTT. The encoded protein is CASRSGWNSPLHF.

This clone appeared a few times. The chain combines TRBV5-8 with TRBJ1-2; maybe TRBD1 (6 bases). The CDR3 has 14 amino acids. Looked up from germline, CDR1 is SGHTS and CDR2 is YDEGEE. Trimming took off 4 bases at V and 4 bases at J, with 14 bases between the two ends. As DNA, the CDR3 is TGTGCCAGCAGCCTCGGGACATTCCTCTATGGCTACACCTTC. Its translation: CASSLGTFLYGYTF.

This chain links TRBV6-5 with TRBJ2-2; D possibly corresponds to TRBD1 (5 bases). The CDR3 is made up of 14 amino acids. Trimming took off 6 bases at V and 5 bases at J, with 13 bases between the two ends. Germline lookup yields CDR1 MNHEY and CDR2 SVGAGI. The CDR3 loop is CASSPQGLTGELFF. CDR3 coding DNA: TGTGCCAGCAGCCCGCAGGGATTGACCGGGGAGCTGTTTTTT.

This chain links TRBV28 with TRBJ1-4; possibly TRBD1 for D (6 bases). The CDR3 runs 15 residues. Trimming pared 7 bases from V and 8 bases from J, leaving 20 bases between. CDR1 is MDHEN and CDR2 is SYDVKM in the germline V gene. The DNA of the CDR3 is TGTGCCAGCACTAGGGGAACAGGGTTTTCGGAAAAACTGTTTTTT. Its translation: CASTRGTGFSEKLFF.

V is TRBV27 and J is TRBJ1-2; TRBD1 agrees at 7 bases. V gave up 3 bases and J gave up 5 bases; unmatched junction bases: 9. The CDR3 has 15 residues. Germline V CDR1 and CDR2: MNHEY, SMNVEV (reference sequence). The CDR3 here is CASSFRGQASYGYTF. CDR3 in DNA: TGTGCCAGCAGTTTTCGTGGACAGGCCTCATATGGCTACACCTTC.

The V gene is TRBV10-3, the J gene TRBJ2-1; 13 nucleotides agree with TRBD2. The germline CDR1 and CDR2 sequences are ENHRY and SYGVKD. The V gene end was trimmed by 6 bases and the J gene end by 2 bases; junction bases not matched to a gene: 4. The CDR3 spans 16 residues. In DNA, the CDR3 is TGTGCCATCAGCGGGACTAGCGGGATGACCTACAATGAGCAGTTCTTC. Protein product: CAISGTSGMTYNEQFF.

This sequence joins TRBV30 and TRBJ1-5, with 8 bases fitting TRBD1. This CDR3 is 15 amino acids long. With 1 base clipped from V and 2 bases from J, the junction kept 4 bases outside the gene matches. CDR1 and CDR2 (germline): GTSNPN, SVGIG (reference sequence). CDR3 nucleotide sequence: TGTGCCTGGAGTGACCGGACAGGGCGCAATCAGCCCCAGCATTTT. This gives the protein CAWSDRTGRNQPQHF.

This chain connects TRBV5-4 to TRBJ1-2; D call uncertain. V lost 1 base and J 10 bases, leaving 11 bases between the germline ends. CDR3 length: 12 amino acids. Germline loops: CDR1 SGHNT, CDR2 YYREEE (reference sequence). The CDR3 DNA follows: TGTGCCAGCAGCTTGACTAGGGAGGACTACACCTTC. It translates to CASSLTREDYTF.

The chain combines TRBV7-3 with TRBJ2-3, with D possibly TRBD1 on 5 matching bases. V was pared by 5 bases and J by 2 bases, with 11 bases between. The germline V gene encodes CDR1 SGHTA and CDR2 FQGTGA. This CDR3 is 14 amino acids long. The CDR3 nucleotides are TGTGCCAGCAGCCCCCCAGGGTTCACAGATACGCAGTATTTT. Translation: CASSPPGFTDTQYF.

The rearrangement joins TRBV2 to TRBJ1-5, with 9 bases fitting TRBD1. This CDR3 spans 13 amino acids. The trim removed 8 bases at V and 8 bases at J, leaving 7 bases unmatched. Germline CDR1 reads SNHLY; CDR2 reads FYNNEI. CDR3 sequence: CASRWDRVEPQHF. The CDR3 DNA reads as TGTGCCAGCCGGTGGGACAGGGTGGAGCCCCAGCATTTT. Supplemented by reference TRBV2 and TRBJ1-5, the full variable domain reads EPEVTQTPSHQVTQMGQEVILRCVPISNHLYFYWYRQILGQKVEFLVSFYNNEISEKSEIFDDQFSVERPDGSNFTLKIRSTKLEDSAMYFCASRWDRVEPQHFGDGTRLSIL.

The CDR3 region has the DNA TGTGCCAGCAGTGAAATGGCAGGGTGGGGCTACACCTTC. It is translated as CASSEMAGWGYTF. The V and J genes are TRBV6-1 and TRBJ1-2; D may be TRBD1 (5 bases). V was shortened by 2 bases and J by 8 bases, with 12 bases between the two germline ends. Germline values: CDR1 MNHNS, CDR2 SASEGT. This CDR3 has 13 residues.

This clone was recorded a few times. The V gene is TRBV5-1, the J gene TRBJ2-3, with 8 bases aligning to TRBD2. J lost 4 bases, V lost 2 bases, and 6 bases had no gene match. This CDR3 region has 15 residues. Germline CDR1 reads SGHRS; CDR2 reads YFSETQ. The chain's CDR3 is CASSFGTSGADTQYF. The DNA for the CDR3 is TGCGCCAGCAGCTTCGGGACTAGTGGAGCAGATACGCAGTATTTT.

A few counts support this clone. The CDR3 is CASSLGTGGSYGYTF. The CDR3 coding sequence is TGTGCCAGCAGTTTGGGGACAGGGGGCAGCTATGGCTACACCTTC. V gene TRBV27 combines with J gene TRBJ1-2; 12 nucleotides match TRBD1. The germline V gene encodes CDR1 MNHEY and CDR2 SMNVEV (reference sequence). The CDR3 sequence is 15 residues long. The junction had 3 bases not matched to a gene; V was cut back by 3 bases and J by 4 bases.

V usage is TRBV19 and J usage is TRBJ1-1; D gene uncertain. Per germline, CDR1 LNHDA and CDR2 SQIVND (reference sequence). The V gene lost 3 bases and the J gene lost 2 bases, with 10 bases spanning the gap. The CDR3 sequence is 14 residues long. The CDR3 DNA sequence: TGTGCCAGTAGTATTGCAGGTTCTAACACTGAAGCTTTCTTT. As protein: CASSIAGSNTEAFF.

This clone turned up a few times. This sequence joins TRBV6-5 and TRBJ2-5; D might be TRBD1 (6 bases). The CDR3 loop spans 13 amino acids. Germline values: CDR1 MNHEY, CDR2 SVGAGI. V lost 6 bases, J lost 6 bases, and 14 bases lay in between. The CDR3 loop reads CASRTTGMKTQYF. The CDR3 coding sequence is TGTGCCAGCAGAACCACAGGGATGAAGACCCAGTACTTC.

This clone was observed a handful of times. The chain joins TRBV15 to TRBJ1-1; D call uncertain. The CDR3 is 13 residues long. CDR1 is LNHNV, CDR2 YYDKDF, per germline (reference sequence). Trimming pared 3 bases from V and 1 base from J, leaving 6 bases between. CDR3 residues: CATSSSRNTEAFF. For the CDR3, the DNA is TGTGCCACCAGCAGTAGTAGGAACACTGAAGCTTTCTTT.

The chain has TRBV6-6 and TRBJ2-7, with TRBD1 identical over 7 bases. The CDR3 runs 15 residues. Germline V CDR1 and CDR2: MNHNY, SVGAGI (reference sequence). V lost 5 bases to trimming and J lost 4 bases; unmatched junction nucleotides: 11. CDR3 coding DNA: TGTGCCAGCAGTCCGGGACAGACAGGGATATACGAGCAGTACTTC. This encodes CASSPGQTGIYEQYF.

This chain links TRBV5-1 with TRBJ2-5, with D possibly matching TRBD2 (6 bases). The CDR3 contains 15 residues. Trimming removed 4 bases at V and 5 bases at J, with 18 bases between. CDR1 is SGHRS and CDR2 is YFSETQ in the germline V gene. CDR3 in DNA: TGCGCCAGCAGCGCAAACCCCGCAGGGAGGGAGACCCAGTACTTC. Its protein is CASSANPAGRETQYF. Full variable domain (missing parts from reference TRBV5-1 and TRBJ2-5): KAGVTQTPRYLIKTRGQQVTLSCSPISGHRSVSWYQQTPGQGLQFLFEYFSETQRNKGNFPGRFSGRQFSNSRSEMNVSTLELGDSALYLCASSANPAGRETQYFGPGTRLLVL.

As concerns this clone: Distinct nucleotide sequences in the sample also encode this CDR3. The gene calls are TRBV30 and TRBJ1-6, with 9 bases that match TRBD1. This CDR3 spans 12 amino acids. The germline gives CDR1 GTSNPN, CDR2 SVGIG (reference sequence). V trimming: 5 bases; J trimming: 7 bases; junction bases outside the gene matches: 0. CDR3 region: CAWGTGNSPLHF. The CDR3 coding sequence is TGTGCCTGGGGGACAGGGAATTCACCCCTCCACTTT.

In this sample, this clone turned up a few times. The chain carries TRBV9 and TRBJ2-3, with D possibly being TRBD2 (5 bases). V lost 4 bases and J lost 4, with 16 bases in between. The CDR3 covers 15 residues. Germline CDR1 SGDLS, CDR2 YYNGEE. The CDR3 DNA reads TGTGCCAGCAGCCCCGCGGGTCGAGGGTCAGATACGCAGTATTTT. Protein product: CASSPAGRGSDTQYF.